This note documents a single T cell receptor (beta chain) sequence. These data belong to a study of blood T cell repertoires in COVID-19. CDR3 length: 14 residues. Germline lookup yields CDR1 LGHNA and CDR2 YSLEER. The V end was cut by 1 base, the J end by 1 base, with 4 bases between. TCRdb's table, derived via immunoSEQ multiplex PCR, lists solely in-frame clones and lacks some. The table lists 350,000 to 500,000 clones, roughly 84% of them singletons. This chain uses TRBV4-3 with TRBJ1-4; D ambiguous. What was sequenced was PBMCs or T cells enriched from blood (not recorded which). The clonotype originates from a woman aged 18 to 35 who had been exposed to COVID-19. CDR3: CASSQALTNEKLFF. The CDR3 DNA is TGCGCCAGCAGCCAAGCCCTAACTAATGAAAAACTGTTTTTT.